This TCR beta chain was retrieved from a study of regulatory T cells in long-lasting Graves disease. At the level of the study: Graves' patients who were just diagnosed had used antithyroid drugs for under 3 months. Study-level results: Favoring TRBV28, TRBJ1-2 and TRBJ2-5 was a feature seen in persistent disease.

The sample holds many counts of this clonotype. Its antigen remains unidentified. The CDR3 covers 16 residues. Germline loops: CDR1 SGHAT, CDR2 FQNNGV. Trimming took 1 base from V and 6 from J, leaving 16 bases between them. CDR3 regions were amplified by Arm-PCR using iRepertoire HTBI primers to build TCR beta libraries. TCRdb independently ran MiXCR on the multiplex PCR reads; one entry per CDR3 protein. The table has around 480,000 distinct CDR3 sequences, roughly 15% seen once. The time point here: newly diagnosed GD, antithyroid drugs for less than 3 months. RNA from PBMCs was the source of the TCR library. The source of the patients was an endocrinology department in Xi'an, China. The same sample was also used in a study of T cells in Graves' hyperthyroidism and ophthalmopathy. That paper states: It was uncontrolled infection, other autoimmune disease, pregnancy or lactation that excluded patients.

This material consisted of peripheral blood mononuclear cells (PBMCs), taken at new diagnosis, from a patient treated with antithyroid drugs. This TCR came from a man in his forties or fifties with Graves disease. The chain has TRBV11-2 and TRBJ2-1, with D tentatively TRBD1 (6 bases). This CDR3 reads CASSLGDRTPFNEQFF. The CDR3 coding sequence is TGTGCCAGCAGCTTAGGAGACAGGACCCCCTTCAATGAGCAGTTCTTC.